This TCR beta chain was captured in a study of T cells in Graves' hyperthyroidism and ophthalmopathy. Study-wide background: Peripheral blood was collected at initial diagnosis, before any treatment. Study observations and caveats: Blood also showed most of the thyroid clonotypes that were expanded above 0.001.

The diagnostic basis comprised clinical symptoms, serum thyroxine and TRAb, thyroid ultrasound and orbital computed tomography. PBMCs were sourced from less than 12 ml fresh peripheral blood. The CDR3 extends over 13 amino acids. Germline CDR1 and CDR2: SGDLS and YYNGEE. Between the trimmed V and J ends, which lost 6 bases and 10 bases, there was a span of 17 bases. Remarks on this clonotype: No antigen is known for it.

From RNA transcripts, TCR beta CDR3 regions were amplified. The HTBI primer set was used in a first-round RT-PCR of the TCR CDR3. TCRdb redid the calling of the multiplex PCR reads with MiXCR, one entry per CDR3 protein. The sample lists some 400,000 distinct CDR3 sequences; approximately 15% were seen once. The chain has TRBV9 and TRBJ2-1; unclear D gene. This clonotype originated in a man aged 25 to 45 with Graves' hyperthyroidism that later progressed to Graves' ophthalmopathy. Material: blood. Written as DNA, the CDR3 is TGTGCCAGCACCTCAGGTCTAGGTACCGAGCAGTTCTTC. Its translation: CASTSGLGTEQFF.